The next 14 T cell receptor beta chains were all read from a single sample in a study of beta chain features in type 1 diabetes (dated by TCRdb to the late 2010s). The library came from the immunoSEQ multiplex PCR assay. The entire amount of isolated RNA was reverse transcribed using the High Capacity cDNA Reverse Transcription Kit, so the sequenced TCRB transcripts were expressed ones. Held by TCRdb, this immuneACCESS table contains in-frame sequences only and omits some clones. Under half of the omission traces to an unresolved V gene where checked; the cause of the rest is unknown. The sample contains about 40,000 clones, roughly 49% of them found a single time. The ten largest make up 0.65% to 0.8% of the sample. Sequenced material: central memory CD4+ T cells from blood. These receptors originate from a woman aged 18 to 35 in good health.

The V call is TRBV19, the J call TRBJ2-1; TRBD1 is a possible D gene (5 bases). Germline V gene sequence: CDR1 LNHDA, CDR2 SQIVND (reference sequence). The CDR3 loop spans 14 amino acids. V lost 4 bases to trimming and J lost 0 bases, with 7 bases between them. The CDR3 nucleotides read TGTGCCAGTAGTAGACAGAGCTCCTACAATGAGCAGTTCTTC. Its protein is CASSRQSSYNEQFF.

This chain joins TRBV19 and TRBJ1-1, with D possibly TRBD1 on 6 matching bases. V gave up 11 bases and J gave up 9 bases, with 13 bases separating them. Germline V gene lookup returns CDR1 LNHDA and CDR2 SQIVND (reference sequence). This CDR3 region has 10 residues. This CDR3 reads CAGHRVKAFF. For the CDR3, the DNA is TGTGCCGGTCACAGGGTAAAAGCTTTCTTT. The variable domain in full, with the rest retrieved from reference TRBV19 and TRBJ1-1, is DGGITQSPKYLFRKEGQNVTLSCEQNLNHDAMYWYRQDPGQGLRLIYYSQIVNDFQKGDIAEGYSVSREKKESFPLTVTSAQKNPTAFYLCAGHRVKAFFGQGTRLTVV.

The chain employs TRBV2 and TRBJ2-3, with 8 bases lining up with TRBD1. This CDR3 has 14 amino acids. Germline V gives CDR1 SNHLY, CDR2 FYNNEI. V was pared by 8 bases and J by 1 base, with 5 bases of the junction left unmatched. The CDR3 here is CASLDREGTDTQYF. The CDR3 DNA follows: TGTGCCAGCCTGGACAGGGAGGGCACAGATACGCAGTATTTT.

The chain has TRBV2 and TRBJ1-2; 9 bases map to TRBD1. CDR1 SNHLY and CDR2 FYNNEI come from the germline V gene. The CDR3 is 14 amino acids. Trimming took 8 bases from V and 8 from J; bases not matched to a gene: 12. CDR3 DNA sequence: TGTGCCAGCTTCTTGGACAGGGGCTTCGAGGGCTACACCTTC. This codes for CASFLDRGFEGYTF.

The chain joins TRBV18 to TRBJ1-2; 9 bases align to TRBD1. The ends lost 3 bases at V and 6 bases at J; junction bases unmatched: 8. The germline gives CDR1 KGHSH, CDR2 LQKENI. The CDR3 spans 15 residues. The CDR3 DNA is TGTGCCAGCTCACCTATACGGGACAGGGCTAATGGCTACACCTTC. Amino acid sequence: CASSPIRDRANGYTF. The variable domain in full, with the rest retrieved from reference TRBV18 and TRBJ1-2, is NAGVMQNPRHLVRRRGQEARLRCSPMKGHSHVYWYRQLPEEGLKFMVYLQKENIIDESGMPKERFSAEFPKEGPSILRIQQVVRGDSAAYFCASSPIRDRANGYTFGSGTRLTVV.

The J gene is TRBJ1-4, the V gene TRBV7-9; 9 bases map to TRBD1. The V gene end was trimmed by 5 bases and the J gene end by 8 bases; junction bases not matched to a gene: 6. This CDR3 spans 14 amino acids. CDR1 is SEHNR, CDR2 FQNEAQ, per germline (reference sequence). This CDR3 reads CASSQDRGEEKLFF. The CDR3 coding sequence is TGTGCCAGCAGCCAGGACAGGGGCGAAGAAAAACTGTTTTTT.

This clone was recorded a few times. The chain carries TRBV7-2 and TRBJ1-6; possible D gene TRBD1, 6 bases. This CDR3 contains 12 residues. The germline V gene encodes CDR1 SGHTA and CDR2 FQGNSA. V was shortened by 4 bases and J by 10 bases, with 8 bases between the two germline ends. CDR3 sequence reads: CASSYTGSPLHF. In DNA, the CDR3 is TGTGCCAGCAGCTATACAGGGTCACCCCTCCACTTT.

Written as DNA, the CDR3 is TGTGCCAGCAGCGCTAAGACAGGGGGCTCCTACGAGCAGTACTTC. Translating it yields CASSAKTGGSYEQYF. The rearrangement uses TRBV2 and TRBJ2-7, with 9 bases lining up with TRBD1. The germline CDR1 and CDR2 sequences are SNHLY and FYNNEI. This CDR3 comprises 15 residues. With 6 bases clipped from V and 0 bases from J, the junction kept 6 bases outside the gene matches.

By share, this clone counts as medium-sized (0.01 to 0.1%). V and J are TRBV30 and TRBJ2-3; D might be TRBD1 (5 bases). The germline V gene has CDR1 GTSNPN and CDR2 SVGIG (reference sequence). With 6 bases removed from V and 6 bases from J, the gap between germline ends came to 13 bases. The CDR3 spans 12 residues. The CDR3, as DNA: TGTGCCTGCGACTCAGGGTCTGATACGCAGTATTTT. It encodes CACDSGSDTQYF.

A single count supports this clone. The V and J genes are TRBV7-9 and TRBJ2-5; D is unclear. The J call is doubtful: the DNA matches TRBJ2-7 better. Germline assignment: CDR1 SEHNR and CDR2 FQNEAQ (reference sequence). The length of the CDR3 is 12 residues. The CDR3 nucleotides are TGTGCCAGCACCGAGAACAACTACGAGCAGTACTTC. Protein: CASTENNYEQYF.

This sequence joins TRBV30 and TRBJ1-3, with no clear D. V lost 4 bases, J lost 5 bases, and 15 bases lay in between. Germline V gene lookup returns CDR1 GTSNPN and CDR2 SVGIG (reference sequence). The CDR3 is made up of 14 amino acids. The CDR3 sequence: CAWIVPSRRNTIYF. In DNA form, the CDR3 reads TGTGCCTGGATAGTCCCATCGCGGAGAAACACCATATATTTT. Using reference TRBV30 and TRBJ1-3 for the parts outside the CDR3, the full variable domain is SQTIHQWPATLVQPVGSPLSLECTVEGTSNPNLYWYRQAAGRGLQLLFYSVGIGQISSEVPQNLSASRPQDRQFILSSKKLLLSDSGFYLCAWIVPSRRNTIYFGEGSWLTVV.

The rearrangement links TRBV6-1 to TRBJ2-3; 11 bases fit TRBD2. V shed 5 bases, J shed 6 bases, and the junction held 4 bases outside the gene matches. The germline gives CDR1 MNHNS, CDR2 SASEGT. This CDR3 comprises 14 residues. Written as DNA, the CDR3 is TGTGCCAGCAGTACTAGCGGGAGAAGGGATACGCAGTATTTT. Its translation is CASSTSGRRDTQYF.

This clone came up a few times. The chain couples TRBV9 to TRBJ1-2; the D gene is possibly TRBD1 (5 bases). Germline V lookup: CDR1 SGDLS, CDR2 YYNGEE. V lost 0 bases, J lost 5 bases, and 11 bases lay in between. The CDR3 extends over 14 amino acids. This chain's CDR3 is CASSVAAQGYGYTF. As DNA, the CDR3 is TGTGCCAGCAGCGTAGCTGCTCAGGGATATGGCTACACCTTC.

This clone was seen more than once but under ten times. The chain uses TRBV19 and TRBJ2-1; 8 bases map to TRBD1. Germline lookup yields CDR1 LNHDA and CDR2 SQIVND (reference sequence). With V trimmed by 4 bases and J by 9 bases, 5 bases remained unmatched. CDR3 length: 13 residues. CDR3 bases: TGTGCCAGTAGTAATTCAGGGGGCTTTGAGCAGTTCTTC. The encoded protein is CASSNSGGFEQFF. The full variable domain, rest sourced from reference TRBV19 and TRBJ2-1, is DGGITQSPKYLFRKEGQNVTLSCEQNLNHDAMYWYRQDPGQGLRLIYYSQIVNDFQKGDIAEGYSVSREKKESFPLTVTSAQKNPTAFYLCASSNSGGFEQFFGPGTRLTVL.